This TCR beta chain stems from a study of OX40 agonist ivuxolimab in advanced cancers. With respect to the entire study: Ivuxolimab was an agonistic, fully human IgG2 monoclonal antibody directed against OX40 (CD134), a costimulatory receptor. Intravenous ivuxolimab was administered to patients every 2 weeks at six dose levels: 0.01, 0.1, 0.3, 1.5, 3 and 10 mg/kg. Of the 50 to 55 patients in dose escalation, about 20 had hepatocellular carcinoma, some 15 had melanoma, 9 had renal cell carcinoma and 9 had head and neck cancer. In the dose-escalation cohort, approximately 83% of patients were male, and the mean age was 60 years with a range of about 20 to 80. Patients were allowed to have had prior anti-PD-1, anti-PD-L1 or anti-CTLA-4 therapy, and 40% of the dose-escalation patients had previously received checkpoint inhibitors. Partial responses occurred in three dose-escalation patients: two with cutaneous melanoma and one with hepatocellular carcinoma. The purpose of peripheral TCRbeta sequencing was to test whether ivuxolimab changed TCR sequence diversity and led to clonal T-cell expansion. The paper reports the monotherapy dose-escalation portion (N of about 50 patients) of the phase I ivuxolimab trial.

Genomic DNA was isolated from the sorted cells so that the TCRbeta CDR3 region could be sequenced. The immunoSEQ Assay was used for sequencing of TCRbeta CDR3 regions. The source is immuneACCESS, and TCRdb retained only in-frame sequences with V and J called. Part of the clones is not carried over; for the studies checked, unresolved V genes explain less than half of this, and the remainder is unexplained. This sample is represented by 40,000 to 45,000 clones; approximately 80% of them were singletons. The top ten constitute less than 30% of the sample. This clone is a singleton in its sample. What antigen it recognizes has not been identified. Nothing much larger sits one base from this clone, and base qualities are not available. The trial excluded patients who had a history of autoimmune disease or were on systemic immunosuppression. In every dose cohort, peripheral blood was drawn for TCR sequencing at baseline, cycle 4 day 1, and cycle 7 day 1. The samples were taken from a phase I, first-in-human, multicenter, open-label dose-escalation trial of ivuxolimab. Adults with locally advanced or metastatic head and neck squamous cell, hepatocellular, melanoma or renal cell carcinoma were enrolled in the trial. Before TCR sequencing, CD4+ and CD8+ T cells were separately sorted from peripheral blood.

CDR3 length: 11 amino acids, cysteine to phenylalanine. Only the CDR3 portion is preserved as DNA: 33 bases, with reading frame beginning at the first base. V and J lose 5 bases and 5 bases, and a span of 6 bases separates them. Looking up the germline V gene yields CDR1 MNHEY and CDR2 SVGAGI. Overall study results and their limits: In the 0.1-3.0 mg/kg groups, partial responders had among the lowest normalized peripheral clonal expansion, particularly in CD8+ T cells. At doses of 0.1 to 3.0 mg/kg, clonal expansion of both CD4+ and CD8+ blood T cells was observed from baseline to week 6. Low levels of normalized T-cell clonal expansion were also shown by some nonresponding patients. Antigen specificity was not determined for the clonally expanded peripheral T cells. After ivuxolimab, CD8+ T cells had more expanded clones than CD4+ T cells on average.

The TCR comes from an adult with an advanced solid tumor such as melanoma, head and neck, liver or kidney cancer. The chain is encoded by TRBV6-5 joined to TRBJ1-1, with no reliable assignment of the D segment. Specimen: CD4+ or CD8+ T cells sorted from blood, collected in a trial of the OX40 agonist ivuxolimab. The base sequence is TGTGCCAGCAGTACGGAAACTGAAGCTTTCTTT. It is translated as CASSTETEAFF.